These T cell receptor beta chains were read from a single sample in a study of cytomegalovirus exposure and HLA in healthy donors. TCRdb's copy holds only in-frame clones and misses some; the assay was immunoSEQ multiplex PCR. The sample records roughly 120,000 clones, roughly 70% being singletons. The sample was PBMCs. The receptors stem from a woman in her 70s in good health and CMV-seropositive. Both conserved end residues are part of each CDR3. The D gene is left open where the match is weak. Size values are once, few and many counts, or a class for expanded clones, and some rows have none.

clone size	V gene	D gene	J gene	CDR3 protein	CDR3 DNA
.	TRBV2	.	TRBJ2-5	CASRNSAFRQTQYF	TGTGCCAGCAGGAACAGTGCCTTCCGACAGACCCAGTACTTC
.	TRBV5-1	TRBD1	TRBJ2-1	CASSLRGQGSYNEQFF	TGCGCCAGCAGCTTGAGGGGACAGGGCTCCTACAATGAGCAGTTCTTC
once	TRBV13	TRBD2	TRBJ2-2	CASSFGGAGTGELFF	TGTGCCAGCAGCTTCGGGGGGGCCGGCACCGGGGAGCTGTTTTTT
.	TRBV7-9	.	TRBJ2-5	CAILTDQETQYF	TGTGCCATCTTGACTGACCAAGAGACCCAGTACTTC
.	TRBV27	.	TRBJ1-1	CASSFGTPQNTEAFF	TGTGCCAGCAGTTTTGGGACTCCCCAGAACACTGAAGCTTTCTTT
.	TRBV4-3	.	TRBJ2-5	CASSQDLAAKTQYF	TGCGCCAGCAGCCAAGATCTCGCCGCGAAGACCCAGTACTTC
.	TRBV5-5	.	TRBJ1-2	CASSLEQGGSIYGYTF	TGTGCCAGCAGCTTGGAACAGGGAGGGAGTATCTATGGCTACACCTTC
.	TRBV4-2	TRBD2	TRBJ2-3	CASSLRTSGGRGSTDTQYF	TGTGCCAGCAGCTTACGGACTAGCGGGGGGCGGGGTAGCACAGATACGCAGTATTTT
.	TRBV4-1	TRBD1	TRBJ1-1	CASRPGTGDLGAFF	TGCGCCAGCAGGCCCGGGACAGGGGATTTGGGAGCTTTCTTT
.	TRBV7-9	TRBD2	TRBJ2-1	CASSLGSGGYSVEQFF	TGTGCCAGCAGCTTAGGTAGCGGGGGCTACTCGGTTGAGCAGTTCTTC
.	TRBV5-6	TRBD1	TRBJ2-2	CASIQGAGELFF	TGTGCCAGCATCCAGGGGGCCGGGGAGCTGTTTTTT
.	TRBV7-3	.	TRBJ1-2	CASSLGFGSWGYTF	TGTGCCAGCAGCTTAGGTTTCGGGAGTTGGGGCTACACCTTC
.	TRBV30	.	TRBJ2-1	CAWSVQGGVYNEQFF	TGTGCCTGGAGTGTACAGGGTGGGGTGTACAATGAGCAGTTCTTC
.	TRBV19	TRBD1	TRBJ2-3	CASSPVVGTAGTDTQYF	TGTGCCAGTAGCCCGGTGGTGGGGACAGCCGGCACAGATACGCAGTATTTT
once	TRBV29-1	TRBD2	TRBJ2-6	CSVDWRGGWSGANVLTF	TGCAGCGTTGACTGGCGGGGGGGTTGGTCTGGGGCCAACGTCCTGACTTTC
few	TRBV7-2	TRBD1	TRBJ1-2	CASSTGTVNYGYTF	TGTGCCAGCAGTACCGGGACAGTTAACTATGGCTACACCTTC
.	TRBV25-1	.	TRBJ1-4	CASSQLGPTNEKLFF	TGTGCCAGCAGCCAATTGGGGCCAACTAATGAAAAACTGTTTTTT
.	TRBV10-3	TRBD1	TRBJ1-2	CAISAGQGNYGYTF	TGTGCCATCAGCGCTGGACAGGGGAACTATGGCTACACCTTC
once	TRBV2	.	TRBJ1-4	CASSESGSYEKLFF	TGTGCCAGCAGTGAATCGGGTAGCTATGAAAAACTGTTTTTT
.	TRBV29-1	.	TRBJ2-6	CSAEVGGKPGANVLTF	TGCAGCGCTGAAGTTGGGGGCAAACCTGGGGCCAACGTCCTGACTTTC
.	TRBV10-3	.	TRBJ1-1	CAISETSGTEAFF	TGTGCCATCAGTGAGACATCGGGGACTGAAGCTTTCTTT
.	TRBV25-1	.	TRBJ2-3	CASSAPASTDTQYF	TGTGCCAGCAGTGCCCCCGCGAGTACAGATACGCAGTATTTT
few	TRBV28	TRBD1	TRBJ1-5	CASSSQGRGNQPQHF	TGTGCCAGCAGTTCACAGGGGCGCGGCAATCAGCCCCAGCATTTT
.	TRBV11-2	.	TRBJ1-1	CASSFPVNGYTEAFF	TGTGCCAGCAGCTTCCCAGTAAACGGGTACACTGAAGCTTTCTTT
.	TRBV27	TRBD2	TRBJ2-7	CASSPGTSWARHEQYF	TGTGCCAGCAGTCCGGGGACTAGCTGGGCTAGGCACGAGCAGTACTTC
.	TRBV20-1	.	TRBJ1-1	CSVDAGAFF	TGCAGTGTGGATGCGGGAGCTTTCTTT
.	TRBV7-9	TRBD2	TRBJ2-5	CASSPRGLAGQETQYF	TGTGCCAGCAGCCCCCGAGGGCTAGCGGGGCAAGAGACCCAGTACTTC
few	TRBV29-1	TRBD1	TRBJ2-7	CSVAKDRSDEQYF	TGCAGCGTAGCTAAGGACAGGAGCGACGAGCAGTACTTC
.	TRBV6-1	.	TRBJ1-1	CASTQNTEAFF	TGTGCCAGCACCCAGAACACTGAAGCTTTCTTT
.	TRBV11-2	TRBD1	TRBJ2-7	CASSLDPTGSREQYF	TGTGCCAGCAGCTTAGATCCGACAGGGTCGAGGGAGCAGTACTTC
.	TRBV6-5	TRBD1	TRBJ1-1	CASSYSRDRGTEAFF	TGTGCCAGCAGTTACAGCCGGGACAGGGGCACTGAAGCTTTCTTT
.	TRBV4-3	TRBD1	TRBJ1-2	CASRATGDYGYTF	TGCGCCAGCAGGGCGACAGGGGACTATGGCTACACCTTC
.	TRBV6-5	.	TRBJ1-3	CASSSTVSGNTIYF	TGTGCCAGCAGTTCGACAGTCTCTGGAAACACCATATATTTT
.	TRBV5-1	TRBD1	TRBJ1-1	CASSLAGQTNTEAFF	TGCGCCAGCAGCTTGGCGGGACAGACGAACACTGAAGCTTTCTTT
.	TRBV7-9	.	TRBJ1-1	CASSFFRQNTEAFF	TGTGCCAGCAGCTTCTTTAGACAAAACACTGAAGCTTTCTTT
few	TRBV7-6	.	TRBJ2-1	CASSSEGGLRFEQFF	TGTGCCAGCAGCTCGGAGGGGGGGCTACGTTTTGAGCAGTTCTTC
.	TRBV19	.	TRBJ2-6	CASTSWGVGPGANVLTF	TGTGCCAGTACCTCCTGGGGGGTAGGGCCTGGGGCCAACGTCCTGACTTTC
.	TRBV7-9	TRBD2	TRBJ2-7	CASSYLGTSYEQYF	TGTGCCAGCAGCTACCTAGGGACTAGCTACGAGCAGTACTTC
.	TRBV18	TRBD2	TRBJ2-1	CASSPPGTSGYNEQFF	TGTGCCAGCTCACCACCAGGGACTAGCGGATACAATGAGCAGTTCTTC
.	TRBV23-1	TRBD1	TRBJ1-2	CASSQSVGGNVYGYTF	TGCGCCAGCAGTCAATCAGTAGGGGGCAACGTCTATGGCTACACCTTC
.	TRBV2	.	TRBJ1-1	CASRRTDTEAFF	TGTGCCAGCAGGCGGACAGACACTGAAGCTTTCTTT
.	TRBV6-5	.	TRBJ2-7	CASSYTITGYEQYF	TGTGCCAGCAGTTACACTATCACAGGGTACGAGCAGTACTTC
.	TRBV29-1	TRBD1	TRBJ1-1	CSVNRGANTEAFF	TGCAGCGTTAACAGGGGGGCGAACACTGAAGCTTTCTTT
few	TRBV7-2	TRBD1	TRBJ2-7	CASSLAGGQGDEQYF	TGTGCCAGCAGCTTAGCGGGTGGACAGGGTGATGAGCAGTACTTC
once	TRBV6-1	TRBD2	TRBJ2-1	CASSVSTSGGAYNEQFF	TGTGCCAGCAGTGTATCGACTAGCGGGGGGGCGTACAATGAGCAGTTCTTC
.	TRBV6-6	.	TRBJ1-5	CASTPQGKGDQPQHF	TGTGCCAGCACCCCACAGGGAAAAGGGGATCAGCCCCAGCATTTT
.	TRBV15	TRBD1	TRBJ2-5	CATSRPRDRAQETQYF	TGTGCCACCAGCAGACCCCGGGACAGGGCACAAGAGACCCAGTACTTC
.	TRBV6-6	.	TRBJ2-2	CASRDWNTGELFF	TGTGCCAGCAGGGACTGGAACACCGGGGAGCTGTTTTTT
.	TRBV5-1	TRBD1	TRBJ2-1	CASSLGQGKIQGEQFF	TGCGCCAGCAGCCTGGGACAGGGAAAAATTCAAGGTGAGCAGTTCTTC
.	TRBV7-8	TRBD2	TRBJ2-2	CASSFLAGGTGELFF	TGTGCCAGCAGCTTCCTAGCGGGGGGCACCGGGGAGCTGTTTTTT
.	TRBV30	.	TRBJ1-2	CAWSPGGLGYTF	TGTGCCTGGAGTCCCGGGGGGCTAGGCTACACCTTC
.	TRBV11-2	TRBD1	TRBJ1-2	CASSSLLTGYGFYGYTF	TGTGCCAGCAGCTCCCTTCTGACAGGGTATGGATTCTATGGCTACACCTTC
.	TRBV6-1	.	TRBJ2-7	CASTPSQGPYEQYF	TGTGCCAGCACCCCCTCCCAGGGCCCCTACGAGCAGTACTTC
.	TRBV18	TRBD1	TRBJ2-2	CASSPLRQGGDTGELFF	TGTGCCAGCTCACCCTTACGACAGGGCGGCGACACCGGGGAGCTGTTTTTT